This T cell receptor beta chain was recovered during a study of CD8+ T cells in alopecia areata. Study at large: Those patients who were treated received oral tofacitinib, which was given at 5 to 10 mg twice daily for moderate-to-severe alopecia areata. Regarding the study as a whole: Lesional tissue from the scalp (especially in alopecia totalis/universalis) showed higher clonality than normal scalp. With patients, TCR sharing proved less clear than in mice, a difference possibly related to HLA.

A remark on this clone: The antigen remains unidentified.

Sorting of CD4+ and CD8+ T cells was performed on PBMCs. Sequencing templates came from extracted RNA that was reverse transcribed into cDNA. Assay: immunoSEQ multiplex PCR; the TCRdb copy retains only in-frame clones and omits some. Of 150,000 to 200,000 clones listed, about 67% are singletons. The CDR3 is 12 residues long. CDR1 is GTSNPN, CDR2 SVGIG, per germline (reference sequence). V was pared by 1 base and J by 8 bases, with 8 bases between. The chain has TRBV30 and TRBJ1-4; D remains ambiguous. The sequence derives from a human donor with alopecia areata. The material sequenced was CD8+ T cells sorted from blood, taken at week 0. CDR3 coding DNA: TGTGCCTGGAGTGACGACGGGGAAAAACTGTTTTTT. Protein: CAWSDDGEKLFF.